Each of the 27 T cell receptor beta chains below was sequenced from the same sample in a study of blood T cells in healthy people across ages. Together with a sample-barcoded 5' primer, a J-beta primer mix was included in a second PCR lasting roughly 6 to 12 cycles. One entry per CDR3 protein results from TCRdb running MiXCR on the 5' RACE reads. The repertoire includes about 640,000 distinct CDR3 sequences, about 43% of them detected once, and around 30% sits in the top ten. Specimen: blood. These receptors were taken from an elderly man in good health.

Many counts were recorded for this clonotype. This rearrangement joins TRBV4-2 to TRBJ1-1; D remains unclear. CDR3 length: 19 residues. The germline V gene has CDR1 LGHNA and CDR2 YNFKEQ. Trimming cost V 0 bases and J 2 bases, with 22 bases left between them. Here the CDR3 reads CASSQDPHIRGDGNTEAFF. The CDR3 DNA sequence: TGTGCCAGCAGCCAAGATCCCCATATTCGCGGGGATGGAAACACTGAAGCTTTCTTT.

Written as DNA, the CDR3 is TGTGCCAGCAGAACATCCAGGACAGGGGTTCCAAATGAGCAGTTCTTC. This gives the protein CASRTSRTGVPNEQFF. The chain is built from TRBV12-3 or TRBV12-4 and TRBJ2-1, with TRBD1 identical over 9 bases. The CDR3 runs to 16 residues. The V segment lost 6 bases and the J segment 7 bases; nucleotides outside the gene matches: 13.

V gene TRBV20-1 combines with J gene TRBJ2-5, with 8 bases fitting TRBD2. Germline V gene data show CDR1 as DFQATT and CDR2 as SNEGSKA (reference sequence). The CDR3 is 15 residues long. V lost 6 bases, J lost 5 bases, and 14 bases stayed unmatched. This chain's CDR3 is CSAYLPGGGRETQYF. The CDR3 region has the DNA TGCAGTGCCTACTTGCCGGGAGGGGGGAGGGAGACCCAGTACTTC.

The chain uses TRBV9 and TRBJ1-5, with 8 bases aligning to TRBD1. Germline assignment: CDR1 SGDLS and CDR2 YYNGEE. This CDR3 has 14 amino acids. The V gene end was trimmed by 3 bases and the J gene end by 6 bases; junction bases not matched to a gene: 5. CDR3 protein: CASSGQGSVQPQHF. In DNA, the CDR3 is TGTGCCAGCAGCGGACAGGGGTCCGTTCAGCCCCAGCATTTT. Full variable domain (rest looked up from reference TRBV9 and TRBJ1-5): DSGVTQTPKHLITATGQRVTLRCSPRSGDLSVYWYQQSLDQGLQFLIQYYNGEERAKGNILERFSAQQFPDLHSELNLSSLELGDSALYFCASSGQGSVQPQHFGDGTRLSIL.

The chain recombines TRBV7-2 with TRBJ2-1; 13 bases match TRBD2. V lost 5 bases and J lost 9; bases outside the gene matches: 10. Germline-derived CDR1 and CDR2 are SGHTA and FQGNSA. There are 16 residues in the CDR3. CDR3: CASSTQLAGGPIEQFF. CDR3 sequence (DNA): TGTGCCAGCAGCACCCAACTAGCGGGAGGGCCGATTGAGCAGTTCTTC.

V and J are TRBV7-2 and TRBJ1-5; 8 bases map to TRBD1. V trimming: 4 bases; J trimming: 2 bases; junction bases outside the gene matches: 4. Germline V gives CDR1 SGHTA, CDR2 FQGNSA. This CDR3 is built from 15 residues. CDR3 protein: CASSSTGQGNQPQHF. CDR3 bases: TGTGCCAGCAGCTCCACGGGACAGGGCAATCAGCCCCAGCATTTT. The full variable domain, rest sourced from reference TRBV7-2 and TRBJ1-5, is GAGVSQSPSNKVTEKGKDVELRCDPISGHTALYWYRQSLGQGLEFLIYFQGNSAPDKSGLPSDRFSAERTGGSVSTLTIQRTQQEDSAVYLCASSSTGQGNQPQHFGDGTRLSIL.

Only a few counts were recorded for this clonotype. J is TRBJ2-5 and V is TRBV5-1; 11 bases are a match to TRBD1. The germline V gene encodes CDR1 SGHRS and CDR2 YFSETQ. J gave up 2 bases and V 5 bases, and 11 bases lay outside the gene matches. This CDR3 region has 17 residues. The CDR3 DNA is TGCGCCAGCAGGTCGGGACAGGGGGTAACGGAACAAGAGACCCAGTACTTC. Protein sequence: CASRSGQGVTEQETQYF.

The chain has TRBV7-2 and TRBJ2-4, with D possibly being TRBD1 (6 bases). V was cut by 5 bases and J by 0 bases, with 14 bases left in between. Per germline, CDR1 SGHTA and CDR2 FQGNSA. This CDR3 is 16 amino acids long. The CDR3 DNA is TGTGCCAGCAGCGCCCGACAGGCACGAGCCAAAAACATTCAGTACTTC. As protein: CASSARQARAKNIQYF.

The rearrangement joins TRBV5-1 to TRBJ2-3; TRBD1 matches at 7 bases. Trimming took 0 bases from V and 0 from J; bases not matched to a gene: 7. The CDR3 runs 17 residues. Germline V gives CDR1 SGHRS, CDR2 YFSETQ. The CDR3 DNA reads as TGCGCCAGCAGCTTGGAGGGGGCAGGGTATAGCACAGATACGCAGTATTTT. Its protein product is CASSLEGAGYSTDTQYF.

The chain has TRBV7-2 and TRBJ1-4; D is possibly TRBD1 (5 bases). With 4 bases removed from V and 4 bases from J, the gap between germline ends came to 13 bases. Germline CDR1 reads SGHTA; CDR2 reads FQGNSA. This CDR3 has 15 residues. The CDR3 region is CASSSRQNHNEKLFF. The CDR3 bases are TGTGCCAGCAGCTCCCGACAGAACCATAATGAAAAACTGTTTTTT. Supplemented by reference TRBV7-2 and TRBJ1-4, the full variable domain reads GAGVSQSPSNKVTEKGKDVELRCDPISGHTALYWYRQSLGQGLEFLIYFQGNSAPDKSGLPSDRFSAERTGGSVSTLTIQRTQQEDSAVYLCASSSRQNHNEKLFFGSGTQLSVL.

CDR3: CASSLRDSVSGANVLTF. In DNA, the CDR3 is TGTGCCAGCAGTTTACGGGACAGTGTCTCTGGGGCCAACGTCCTGACTTTC. The genes are TRBV27 and TRBJ2-6; 7 nucleotides match TRBD1. Trimming cost V 2 bases and J 0 bases; bases outside gene matches: 4. In germline, CDR1 is MNHEY, CDR2 SMNVEV (reference sequence). The CDR3 runs to 17 residues.

The chain has TRBV29-1 and TRBJ1-1; 9 bases agree with TRBD1. This CDR3 has 13 amino acids. CDR1 is SQVTM and CDR2 is ANQGSEA in the germline V gene. J was trimmed by 2 bases and V by 4 bases; bases with no gene match: 2. The CDR3: CSVGTGVNTEAFF. The CDR3 nucleotides read TGCAGCGTTGGGACAGGGGTCAACACTGAAGCTTTCTTT.

The chain couples TRBV27 to TRBJ1-2; D call uncertain. This CDR3 contains 16 residues. The germline gives CDR1 MNHEY, CDR2 SMNVEV (reference sequence). Deletions cut 6 bases from V and 1 base from J, with 18 bases between. CDR3 residues: CASRRTGEPSNYGYTF. The CDR3 nucleotides are TGTGCCAGCAGAAGAACGGGTGAACCGAGTAACTATGGCTACACCTTC.

The chain links TRBV24-1 to TRBJ2-1; possible D gene TRBD2, 6 bases. Trimming took 5 bases from V and 4 from J, leaving 17 bases between them. The CDR3 runs to 16 residues. In germline, CDR1 is KGHDR, CDR2 SFDVKD. The CDR3 region is CATSAEAGGGYNEQFF. Written as DNA, the CDR3 is TGTGCCACCAGTGCCGAGGCCGGGGGTGGATACAATGAGCAGTTCTTC.

This rearrangement joins TRBV20-1 to TRBJ1-6; D is perhaps TRBD1 (6 bases). Per the germline V gene, CDR1 is DFQATT and CDR2 is SNEGSKA (reference sequence). The CDR3 loop spans 14 amino acids. Trimming cost V 6 bases and J 9 bases, with 18 bases left between them. As DNA, the CDR3 is TGCAGTGCCCTTTCGGGGGGCCCAGGTTCACCCCTCCACTTT. Amino acids: CSALSGGPGSPLHF.

J is TRBJ2-7 and V is TRBV5-1; D call uncertain. The length of the CDR3 is 12 residues. CDR1 is SGHRS and CDR2 is YFSETQ in the germline V gene. V was shortened by 5 bases and J by 6 bases, with 12 bases between the two germline ends. CDR3 protein: CASRNQLAEQYF. CDR3 bases: TGCGCCAGCAGAAATCAACTGGCCGAGCAGTACTTC.

The gene calls are TRBV6-2 or TRBV6-3 and TRBJ2-7; 9 bases line up with TRBD2. The CDR3 totals 15 residues. Germline V lookup: CDR1 MNHEY, CDR2 SVGEGT. V lost 6 bases and J lost 1; bases outside the gene matches: 7. The CDR3 DNA follows: TGTGCCAGCAGCTACCGACTAGCGGCTTCCTACGAGCAGTACTTC. Protein: CASSYRLAASYEQYF.

This chain joins TRBV5-5 and TRBJ2-6; TRBD1 is a possible D gene (6 bases). Germline assignment: CDR1 SGHKS and CDR2 YYEKEE (reference sequence). The V and J ends lost 4 bases and 3 bases respectively, with 20 bases between them. The CDR3 sequence is 18 residues long. CDR3 nucleotides: TGTGCCAGCAGCATAACCGGGACACCGAAGAATGGGGCCAACGTCCTGACTTTC. Translated, it gives CASSITGTPKNGANVLTF.

Only a few counts were recorded for this clonotype. The V and J genes are TRBV29-1 and TRBJ2-2; D unclear. Trimming left V 7 bases short and J 5 bases short, with 8 bases between. Germline CDR1 reads SQVTM; CDR2 reads ANQGSEA. This CDR3 has 11 amino acids. DNA for the CDR3: TGCAGCGCTGCGGTTACCGGGGAGCTGTTTTTT. Translated, it gives CSAAVTGELFF.

J is TRBJ2-1 and V is TRBV4-1; no firm D call. The CDR3 is made up of 16 amino acids. V was pared by 1 base and J by 7 bases, with 17 bases between. Germline lookup yields CDR1 MGHRA and CDR2 YSYEKL. CDR3 DNA: TGCGCCAGCAGCCAAGCCCCAAGGGTTAGCTCTAATGAGCAGTTCTTC. Its translation is CASSQAPRVSSNEQFF.

This clonotype was seen repeatedly, ten times or more. The V and J genes are TRBV7-2 and TRBJ2-4; D is ambiguous. Germline CDR1 and CDR2: SGHTA and FQGNSA. The germline V and J ends were trimmed by 1 base and 2 bases, with 12 bases remaining between them. This CDR3 contains 16 residues. The CDR3 here is CASSLVGSPTKNIQYF. As DNA, the CDR3 is TGTGCCAGCAGCTTAGTGGGCAGCCCAACCAAAAACATTCAGTACTTC.

In its sample, this clonotype was seen a few times. The rearrangement joins TRBV4-3 to TRBJ2-2; D uncertain. V was clipped by 6 bases and J by 0 bases, with 11 bases between them. The germline V gene encodes CDR1 LGHNA and CDR2 YSLEER. This CDR3 is built from 15 residues. The CDR3 bases are TGCGCCAGCAGGGCGCAGGTGTCGAACACCGGGGAGCTGTTTTTT. Encoded protein: CASRAQVSNTGELFF.

The genes are TRBV20-1 and TRBJ2-1; TRBD1 aligns across 7 bases. The CDR3 consists of 15 residues. Germline CDR1 reads DFQATT; CDR2 reads SNEGSKA (reference sequence). J lost 5 bases, V lost 6 bases, and 13 bases had no gene match. CDR3 DNA: TGCAGTGCAAGGACAGGTCGTCGGGGACACAATGAGCAGTTCTTC. Residues: CSARTGRRGHNEQFF.

The chain recombines TRBV30 with TRBJ2-7; D might be TRBD1 (6 bases). The germline gives CDR1 GTSNPN, CDR2 SVGIG (reference sequence). With 2 bases removed from V and 3 bases from J, the gap between germline ends came to 14 bases. The CDR3 spans 14 residues. This CDR3 reads CAWSSGTQIYEQYF. Here the CDR3 DNA reads TGTGCCTGGAGTTCCGGGACACAAATCTACGAGCAGTACTTC.

The chain has TRBV6-6 and TRBJ1-4; the D is unclear. The CDR3 has 11 residues. V gave up 9 bases and J gave up 8 bases, with 10 bases separating them. CDR1 MNHNY and CDR2 SVGAGI come from the germline V gene (reference sequence). The DNA of the CDR3 is TGTGCCAGTGGACCGGGGGAAAAACTGTTTTTT. This encodes CASGPGEKLFF.

This clonotype came up a few times. V gene TRBV6-5 combines with J gene TRBJ1-2; D perhaps matches TRBD1 (5 bases). The CDR3 totals 13 residues. Per germline, CDR1 MNHEY and CDR2 SVGAGI. Trimming took off 6 bases at V and 2 bases at J, with 10 bases between the two ends. Here the CDR3 reads CASSRDENYGYTF. The DNA of the CDR3 is TGTGCCAGCAGCCGGGACGAAAACTATGGCTACACCTTC.

Here the CDR3 DNA reads TGCGCCAGCACCGCCGTCGACAGGGGTTCCCACAATGAGCAGTTCTTC. This translates into CASTAVDRGSHNEQFF. V gene TRBV5-1 combines with J gene TRBJ2-1; TRBD1 agrees at 8 bases. This CDR3 spans 16 amino acids. J lost 5 bases, V lost 6 bases, and 13 bases had no gene match. CDR1 SGHRS and CDR2 YFSETQ come from the germline V gene. Full variable domain (missing parts from reference TRBV5-1 and TRBJ2-1): KAGVTQTPRYLIKTRGQQVTLSCSPISGHRSVSWYQQTPGQGLQFLFEYFSETQRNKGNFPGRFSGRQFSNSRSEMNVSTLELGDSALYLCASTAVDRGSHNEQFFGPGTRLTVL.